The TCR beta chain described here comes from a study of blood T cell repertoires in COVID-19. At the level of the study: Material from acute and convalescent COVID-19 was sourced from the United States, Italy and Spain.

The table came from immunoSEQ multiplex PCR; TCRdb's copy has only in-frame clones and leaves some out. Among over 30,000 clones listed, about 90% were seen once. The V segment lost 7 bases and the J segment 5 bases; nucleotides outside the gene matches: 10. Germline-derived CDR1 and CDR2 are LGHNT and FRNRAP. The CDR3 contains 14 residues. The V call is TRBV12-5, the J call TRBJ2-5, with 7 bases fitting TRBD2. The receptor's source is a man at least 80 years old with acute or convalescent COVID-19. The sequencing sample was made of peripheral blood. The CDR3 nucleotides read TGTGCTAGTGCTGCAGGGAGGGCTCGGGAGACCCAGTACTTC. It specifies CASAAGRARETQYF.